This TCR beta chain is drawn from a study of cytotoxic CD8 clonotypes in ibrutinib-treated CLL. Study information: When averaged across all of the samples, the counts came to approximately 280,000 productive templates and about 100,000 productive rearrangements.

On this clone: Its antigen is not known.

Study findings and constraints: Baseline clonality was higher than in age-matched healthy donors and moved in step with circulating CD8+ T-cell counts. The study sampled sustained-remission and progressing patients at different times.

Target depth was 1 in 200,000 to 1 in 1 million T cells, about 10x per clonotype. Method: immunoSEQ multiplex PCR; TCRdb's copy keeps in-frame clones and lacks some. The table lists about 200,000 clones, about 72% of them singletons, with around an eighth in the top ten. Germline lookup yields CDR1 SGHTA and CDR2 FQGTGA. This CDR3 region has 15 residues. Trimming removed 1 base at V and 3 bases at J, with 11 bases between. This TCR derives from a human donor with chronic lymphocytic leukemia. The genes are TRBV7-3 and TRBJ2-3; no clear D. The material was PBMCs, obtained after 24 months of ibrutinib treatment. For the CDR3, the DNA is TGTGCCAGCAGCTTAATTGGTAGAATAACAGATACGCAGTATTTT. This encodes CASSLIGRITDTQYF.